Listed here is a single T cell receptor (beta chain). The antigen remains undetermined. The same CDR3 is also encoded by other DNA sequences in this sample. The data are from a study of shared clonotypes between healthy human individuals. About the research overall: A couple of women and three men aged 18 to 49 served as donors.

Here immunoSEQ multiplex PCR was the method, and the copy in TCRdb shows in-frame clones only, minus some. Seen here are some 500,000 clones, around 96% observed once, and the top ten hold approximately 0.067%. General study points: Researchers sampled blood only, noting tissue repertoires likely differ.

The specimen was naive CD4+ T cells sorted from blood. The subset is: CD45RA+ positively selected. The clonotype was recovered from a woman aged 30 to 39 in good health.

CDR3 loop: CASRRSDTIHNEQFF. CDR3 coding DNA: TGCGCCAGCAGGAGGTCAGACACTATCCACAATGAGCAGTTCTTC. The chain combines TRBV5-1 with TRBJ2-1, with D uncertain. CDR1 is SGHRS and CDR2 is YFSETQ in the germline V gene. The CDR3 sequence is 15 residues long. V lost 5 bases and J 5 bases, leaving 17 bases between the germline ends.